A single sample gave rise to the 31 T cell receptor beta chains below, sequenced in a study of neurological immune-mediated disorders. TCRdb ran MiXCR on the 5' RACE reads and lists one entry per CDR3 protein. The sample contains 75,000 to 90,000 distinct CDR3 sequences, 9% to 12% of which appear only once. The sample was PBMCs. These receptor sequences come from a man in his forties in good health.

This clonotype was seen only a few times. The CDR3 sequence: CSAPRSVDTGELFF. CDR3 in DNA: TGCAGTGCTCCCCGGAGTGTCGACACCGGGGAGCTGTTTTTT. V gene TRBV20-1 combines with J gene TRBJ2-2; no clear D gene. V lost 5 bases and J 3 bases, leaving 13 bases between the germline ends. The CDR3 contains 14 residues. Germline CDR1 reads DFQATT; CDR2 reads SNEGSKA (reference sequence).

At least ten counts were recorded for this clonotype. The rearrangement links TRBV20-1 to TRBJ2-5; D gene unclear. Trimming stripped 5 bases from V and 4 bases from J, with 11 bases between. The CDR3 consists of 12 residues. Germline-derived CDR1 and CDR2 are DFQATT and SNEGSKA (reference sequence). The CDR3 is CSASASGETQYF. In DNA, the CDR3 is TGCAGTGCTTCAGCCTCAGGAGAGACCCAGTACTTC.

This clonotype was picked up a small number of times. The rearrangement links TRBV28 to TRBJ2-5; the D is unclear. The CDR3 extends over 15 amino acids. V was shortened by 10 bases and J by 4 bases, with 22 bases between the two germline ends. CDR1 is MDHEN, CDR2 SYDVKM, per germline. CDR3 sequence reads: CAIASSVGTRETQYF. The CDR3 DNA is TGTGCCATCGCTTCTTCAGTTGGAACACGAGAGACCCAGTACTTC. The full variable domain, rest sourced from reference TRBV28 and TRBJ2-5, is DVKVTQSSRYLVKRTGEKVFLECVQDMDHENMFWYRQDPGLGLRLIYFSYDVKMKEKGDIPEGYSVSREKKERFSLILESASTNQTSMYLCAIASSVGTRETQYFGPGTRLLVL.

This clonotype was seen many times. The chain uses TRBV28 and TRBJ1-2, with D unclear. The V end was cut by 6 bases, the J end by 2 bases, with 10 bases between. This CDR3 has 13 residues. Per the germline V gene, CDR1 is MDHEN and CDR2 is SYDVKM. CDR3 in amino acids: CASSLTPNYGYTF. As DNA, the CDR3 is TGTGCCAGCAGCCTGACACCGAACTATGGCTACACCTTC.

This clonotype showed up many times. This chain links TRBV2 with TRBJ2-1; TRBD2 is a possible D gene (6 bases). Trimming shortened V by 8 bases and J by 4 bases, and 6 bases separated the two germline ends. The CDR3 spans 11 residues. Germline loops: CDR1 SNHLY, CDR2 FYNNEI. The CDR3 sequence: CASAGYNEQFF. CDR3 nucleotides: TGTGCCAGCGCGGGATACAATGAGCAGTTCTTC.

Ten or more counts support this clonotype. This chain connects TRBV5-1 to TRBJ2-6, with D perhaps TRBD2 (5 bases). This CDR3 contains 17 residues. The germline gives CDR1 SGHRS, CDR2 YFSETQ. Trimming took off 4 bases at V and 1 base at J, with 15 bases between the two ends. The CDR3 DNA is TGCGCCAGCAGCCCTTTGGAGGCGGGTTCTGGGGCCAACGTCCTGACTTTC. Translation: CASSPLEAGSGANVLTF.

At least ten counts were recorded for this clonotype. V gene TRBV7-2 combines with J gene TRBJ2-1, with D unresolved. The germline gives CDR1 SGHTA, CDR2 FQGNSA. This CDR3 is built from 15 residues. The V gene lost 5 bases and the J gene lost 4 bases, with 15 bases spanning the gap. The DNA of the CDR3 is TGTGCCAGCAGCAATGGAAGGGCCCGGTACAATGAGCAGTTCTTC. Amino acid sequence: CASSNGRARYNEQFF.

This clonotype was seen many times. The V call is TRBV11-2, the J call TRBJ2-2; 11 nucleotides agree with TRBD2. J lost 6 bases, V lost 4 bases, and 7 bases had no gene match. This CDR3 spans 16 amino acids. Per the germline V gene, CDR1 is SGHAT and CDR2 is FQNNGV. The CDR3 loop is CASSSMTSGKSGELFF. CDR3 nucleotides: TGTGCCAGCAGCTCAATGACTAGCGGGAAATCCGGGGAGCTGTTTTTT. Full variable domain (rest looked up from reference TRBV11-2 and TRBJ2-2): EAGVAQSPRYKIIEKRQSVAFWCNPISGHATLYWYQQILGQGPKLLIQFQNNGVVDDSQLPKDRFSAERLKGVDSTLKIQPAKLEDSAVYLCASSSMTSGKSGELFFGEGSRLTVL.

The J gene is TRBJ2-1, the V gene TRBV11-2; D not certain. Germline V CDR1 and CDR2: SGHAT, FQNNGV. The CDR3 has 15 amino acids. The V and J ends lost 1 base and 7 bases respectively, with 14 bases between them. Here the CDR3 reads CASSLVPSYRNEQFF. CDR3 in DNA: TGTGCCAGCAGCTTAGTCCCCTCTTATCGGAATGAGCAGTTCTTC.

This clonotype was recorded at least ten times. The chain links TRBV12-3 or TRBV12-4 to TRBJ1-1; D possibly corresponds to TRBD1 (5 bases). This CDR3 is 12 amino acids long. V was clipped by 5 bases and J by 6 bases, with 10 bases between them. CDR3 in amino acids: CASSLGTAEAFF. For the CDR3, the DNA is TGTGCCAGCAGTCTGGGGACGGCTGAAGCTTTCTTT.

This clonotype was counted a few times. The chain is built from TRBV6-5 and TRBJ1-1; weak D call: TRBD1 (5 bases). V dropped 8 bases and J dropped 0 bases, with 7 bases sitting between them. Germline CDR1 is MNHEY and CDR2 is SVGAGI. This CDR3 contains 12 residues. The CDR3 DNA sequence: TGTGCCAGCGGGGGGATGAACACTGAAGCTTTCTTT. Protein product: CASGGMNTEAFF.

This clonotype was found many times. V usage is TRBV7-9 and J usage is TRBJ2-1, with TRBD1 identical over 9 bases. From germline, CDR1 is SEHNR and CDR2 FQNEAQ (reference sequence). With 5 bases clipped from V and 10 bases from J, the junction kept 12 bases outside the gene matches. The CDR3 loop spans 15 amino acids. The CDR3 loop is CASSLGTGSWNEQFF. CDR3 nucleotide sequence: TGTGCCAGCAGCCTTGGGACAGGGTCGTGGAACGAGCAGTTCTTC.

J is TRBJ1-1 and V is TRBV5-4; 7 bases match TRBD1. J lost 5 bases, V lost 0 bases, and 7 bases had no gene match. In germline, CDR1 is SGHNT, CDR2 YYREEE (reference sequence). The CDR3 totals 15 residues. The CDR3 region has the DNA TGTGCCAGCAGCTTGGCCCCAGGGGGAGGAACTGAAGCTTTCTTT. It yields the protein CASSLAPGGGTEAFF. The complete variable domain, with remaining parts taken from reference TRBV5-4 and TRBJ1-1, reads ETGVTQSPTHLIKTRGQQVTLRCSSQSGHNTVSWYQQALGQGPQFIFQYYREEENGRGNFPPRFSGLQFPNYSSELNVNALELDDSALYLCASSLAPGGGTEAFFGQGTRLTVV.

As regards this clonotype: This clone may be a read error of a much larger clone one base away. V is TRBV9 and J is TRBJ2-5; no clear D. The CDR3 covers 14 residues. Germline CDR1 SGDLS, CDR2 YYNGEE. CDR3 region: CTSSVGGSQETQYF. Here the CDR3 DNA reads TGTACCAGCAGCGTAGGTGGCAGTCAAGAGACCCAGTACTTC.

This clonotype was recorded many times. This chain joins TRBV3-1 and TRBJ2-1; TRBD2 matches at 7 bases. The CDR3 consists of 16 residues. J lost 7 bases, V lost 7 bases, and 16 bases had no gene match. Germline CDR1 and CDR2: LGHDT and YNNKEL (reference sequence). In nucleotides, the CDR3 is TGTGCCAGCACCACTTCCTTCGGCGGGAGAGGGAATGAGCAGTTCTTC. Translated, it gives CASTTSFGGRGNEQFF.

A word on this clonotype: One end of the junction is discordant with germline, which a read error may explain. The chain has TRBV6-2 or TRBV6-3 and TRBJ1-2; no clear D gene. In germline, CDR1 is MNHEY, CDR2 SVGEGT. There are 13 residues in the CDR3. This CDR3 reads CASSDVRRYGYTF. The CDR3 nucleotides are TGTGCTAGCAGTGACGTAAGAAGGTATGGCTACACCTTC.

This clonotype was counted at least ten times. The rearrangement uses TRBV18 and TRBJ1-2, with 7 bases aligning to TRBD1. This CDR3 region has 15 residues. V was clipped by 4 bases and J by 2 bases; unmatched bases: 7. Germline CDR1 reads KGHSH; CDR2 reads LQKENI. The CDR3 nucleotides are TGTGCCAGCTCACAAGGAAAGACAGGGAACTATGGCTACACCTTC. Protein sequence: CASSQGKTGNYGYTF. Full variable domain (rest looked up from reference TRBV18 and TRBJ1-2): NAGVMQNPRHLVRRRGQEARLRCSPMKGHSHVYWYRQLPEEGLKFMVYLQKENIIDESGMPKERFSAEFPKEGPSILRIQQVVRGDSAAYFCASSQGKTGNYGYTFGSGTRLTVV.

As to this clonotype: A read error may be the cause here, since a much bigger clone is one base away. The J gene is TRBJ2-3, the V gene TRBV28; D is unclear. Germline V lookup: CDR1 MDHEN, CDR2 SYDVKM. CDR3 length: 12 amino acids. CDR3: CVSSPPNPTQYF. In nucleotides, the CDR3 is TGTGTCAGCAGTCCCCCTAATCCTACGCAGTATTTT.

This clonotype was seen ten or more times. This chain links TRBV7-2 with TRBJ1-6; D gene ambiguous. This CDR3 is built from 15 residues. V was shortened by 1 base and J by 6 bases, with 10 bases between the two germline ends. The germline CDR1 and CDR2 sequences are SGHTA and FQGNSA. The CDR3: CASSLGREFNSPLHF. CDR3 in DNA: TGTGCCAGCAGCTTAGGACGAGAGTTTAATTCACCCCTCCACTTT.

This clonotype has ten or more counts. The chain is built from TRBV7-2 and TRBJ2-1; TRBD2 matches at 7 bases. J gave up 4 bases and V 1 base, and 4 bases lay outside the gene matches. CDR3 size: 15 residues. CDR1 is SGHTA and CDR2 is FQGNSA in the germline V gene. CDR3 sequence (DNA): TGTGCCAGCAGCTTAGGGACTAGGGTATACAATGAGCAGTTCTTC. It specifies CASSLGTRVYNEQFF.

This clonotype was counted many times. This chain connects TRBV29-1 to TRBJ2-3, with D uncertain. V lost 8 bases, J lost 2 bases, and 11 bases lay in between. This CDR3 contains 12 residues. Germline CDR1 reads SQVTM; CDR2 reads ANQGSEA. The CDR3 DNA sequence: TGCAGCTCTAGAACCGCCACAGATACGCAGTATTTT. It yields the protein CSSRTATDTQYF.

This clonotype has ten or more counts. The chain carries TRBV29-1 and TRBJ2-7, with 11 bases matching TRBD2. V lost 5 bases to trimming and J lost 3 bases; unmatched junction nucleotides: 15. The length of the CDR3 is 17 residues. Per germline, CDR1 SQVTM and CDR2 ANQGSEA. CDR3 sequence: CSVSATTATSGIYEQYF. CDR3 DNA: TGCAGCGTTTCTGCTACGACCGCGACTAGCGGGATCTACGAGCAGTACTTC.

Notes on this clonotype: A read error may explain this, as a much larger clone is one base away. The V gene is TRBV15, the J gene TRBJ1-1; possible D gene TRBD1, 6 bases. Per germline, CDR1 LNHNV and CDR2 YYDKDF (reference sequence). The CDR3 sequence is 17 residues long. The CDR3 DNA is TGTGCCACCAGCTTTAGAGGGGGAGTAGGAAGGAACACTGAAGCTCTCTTT. Encoded protein: CATSFRGGVGRNTEALF.

This clonotype came up many times. The V and J genes are TRBV20-1 and TRBJ2-2; no definite D call. This CDR3 is built from 14 residues. Germline values: CDR1 DFQATT, CDR2 SNEGSKA (reference sequence). V lost 6 bases and J lost 1, with 12 bases in between. DNA for the CDR3: TGCAGTGCCCGGTGGGGTCTGAACACCGGGGAGCTGTTTTTT. Translated: CSARWGLNTGELFF.

With respect to this clonotype: A read error may be the cause here, since a much bigger clone is one base away. The rearrangement links TRBV7-3 to TRBJ2-5, with D uncertain. V was shortened by 1 base and J by 5 bases, with 8 bases between the two germline ends. The CDR3 is 13 residues long. Germline-derived CDR1 and CDR2 are SGHTA and FQGTGA. Here the CDR3 reads CASSLSRLETQYF. CDR3 DNA sequence: TGTGCCAGCAGCTTAAGTCGGCTGGAGACCCAGTACTTC.

This chain uses TRBV7-3 with TRBJ2-5, with TRBD1 as a possible D gene (6 bases). In germline, CDR1 is SGHTA, CDR2 FQGTGA. This CDR3 has 13 amino acids. With 5 bases removed from V and 1 base from J, the gap between germline ends came to 8 bases. CDR3 bases: TGTGCCAGCAGCCCAGGGGCCCAAGAGACCCAGTACTTC. Translating it yields CASSPGAQETQYF. The variable domain in full, completed from reference TRBV7-3 and TRBJ2-5, reads GAGVSQTPSNKVTEKGKYVELRCDPISGHTALYWYRQSLGQGPEFLIYFQGTGAADDSGLPNDRFFAVRPEGSVSTLKIQRTERGDSAVYLCASSPGAQETQYFGPGTRLLVL.

This clonotype was counted many times. The chain couples TRBV11-3 to TRBJ2-7; 7 bases line up with TRBD2. The CDR3 is made up of 14 amino acids. CDR1 and CDR2 (germline): SGHNT, YENEEA. V dropped 3 bases and J dropped 5; count of bases not matched to a gene: 7. The CDR3 loop reads CASSFGREGNEQYF. The CDR3 bases are TGTGCCAGCAGCTTTGGGAGGGAGGGCAACGAGCAGTACTTC.

This clonotype was counted ten times or more. The chain has TRBV9 and TRBJ2-1, with 7 bases fitting TRBD1. Losses at the gene ends were 0 bases for V and 2 bases for J; bases not matched to a gene: 8. The germline V gene has CDR1 SGDLS and CDR2 YYNGEE. This CDR3 is built from 17 residues. The CDR3, as DNA: TGTGCCAGCAGCGTAGATAGGACCGGGACAGCCTACAATGAGCAGTTCTTC. Its translation: CASSVDRTGTAYNEQFF.

The table lists this clonotype with many counts. The chain has TRBV10-2 and TRBJ2-6, with D perhaps matching TRBD2 (6 bases). The CDR3 totals 17 residues. The germline gives CDR1 WSHSY, CDR2 SAAADI. The V end was cut by 6 bases, the J end by 2 bases, with 17 bases between. The CDR3 is CASSHPGDPTGANVLTF. As DNA, the CDR3 is TGCGCCAGCAGCCACCCGGGGGACCCTACTGGGGCCAACGTCCTGACTTTC.

This clonotype was found many times. This chain joins TRBV7-2 and TRBJ2-7; D is undetermined. This CDR3 has 13 residues. V dropped 7 bases and J dropped 0 bases, with 10 bases sitting between them. Per the germline V gene, CDR1 is SGHTA and CDR2 is FQGNSA. Here the CDR3 reads CASTPSNSYEQYF. CDR3 bases: TGTGCCAGCACCCCCTCTAACTCCTACGAGCAGTACTTC.

This clonotype was observed at least ten times. CDR3 in amino acids: CASSRGGATNEKLFF. CDR3 sequence (DNA): TGTGCCAGCAGTAGGGGCGGTGCAACTAATGAAAAACTGTTTTTT. V gene TRBV6-5 combines with J gene TRBJ1-4, with D tentatively TRBD1 (5 bases). The V and J ends lost 5 bases and 0 bases respectively, with 10 bases between them. The V gene's germline CDR1 is MNHEY and CDR2 SVGAGI. The CDR3 extends over 15 amino acids.